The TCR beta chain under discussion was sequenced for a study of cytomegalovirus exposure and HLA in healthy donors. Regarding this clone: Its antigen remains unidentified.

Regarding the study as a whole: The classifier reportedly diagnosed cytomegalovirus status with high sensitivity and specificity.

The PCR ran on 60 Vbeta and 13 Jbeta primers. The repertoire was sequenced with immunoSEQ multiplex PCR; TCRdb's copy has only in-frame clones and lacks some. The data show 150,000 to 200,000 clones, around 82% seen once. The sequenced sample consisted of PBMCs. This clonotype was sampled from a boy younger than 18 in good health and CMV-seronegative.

The CDR3 coding sequence is TGTGCCAGCAGTTACTCCGGACTAGCGGGGGGCGAGCAGTACTTC. Its protein product is CASSYSGLAGGEQYF. The V gene is TRBV6-5, the J gene TRBJ2-7; TRBD2 matches at 14 bases. Unmatched junction bases numbered 1, after V lost 0 bases and J lost 6 bases. The germline gives CDR1 MNHEY, CDR2 SVGAGI. The CDR3 is 15 residues long.